In this sample, the clone carrying this TCR beta chain turned up a few times. Its antigen is not identified. This entry comes from a study of T-cell reconstitution after alpha-beta-depleted transplantation in children. Study results and limitations: Hyperexpanded clones declined; after one year, newly produced T cells mostly supplied diversity. Approximately two months post-transplant, alpha-beta T cells reportedly originated from several hundred expanded graft clones. It was surviving recipient T cells and thymic progenitors that gave some patients high TCRbeta diversity at day 60.

CDR1 and CDR2 (germline): SGHTA, FQGNSA. V was pared by 5 bases and J by 0 bases, with 8 bases between. CDR3 size: 13 residues. As it was prepared, the TCRbeta library received unique molecular identifiers. TCRdb fed the PCR reads into MiXCR, producing one record per CDR3 protein. This repertoire shows 300,000 to 400,000 distinct CDR3 sequences, 15% to 20% found once; its top ten account for approximately 38%. This receptor was taken from a male patient aged 2-15 years who had a stem cell transplant for acute lymphoblastic leukemia, so the T cells may come from the graft donor. Source: PBMCs, mostly from graft donor cells, taken 360 days after TCRalphabeta/CD19-depleted stem cell transplant. This rearrangement joins TRBV7-2 to TRBJ2-7; a possible D gene is TRBD1 (6 bases). The CDR3 sequence: CASSGQNSYEQYF. In DNA, the CDR3 is TGTGCCAGCAGCGGACAGAACTCCTACGAGCAGTACTTC.